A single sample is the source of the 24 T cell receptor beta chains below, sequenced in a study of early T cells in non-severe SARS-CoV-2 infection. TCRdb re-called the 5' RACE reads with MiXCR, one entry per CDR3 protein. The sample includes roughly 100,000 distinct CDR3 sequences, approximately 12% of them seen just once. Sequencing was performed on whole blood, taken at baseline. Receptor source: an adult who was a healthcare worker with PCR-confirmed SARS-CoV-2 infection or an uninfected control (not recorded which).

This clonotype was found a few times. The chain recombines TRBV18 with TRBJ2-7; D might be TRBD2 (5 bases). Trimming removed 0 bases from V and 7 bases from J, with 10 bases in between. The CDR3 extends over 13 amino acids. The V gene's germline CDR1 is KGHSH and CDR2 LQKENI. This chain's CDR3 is CASSPPTGREQYF. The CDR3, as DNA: TGTGCCAGCTCACCACCGACGGGAAGGGAGCAGTACTTC.

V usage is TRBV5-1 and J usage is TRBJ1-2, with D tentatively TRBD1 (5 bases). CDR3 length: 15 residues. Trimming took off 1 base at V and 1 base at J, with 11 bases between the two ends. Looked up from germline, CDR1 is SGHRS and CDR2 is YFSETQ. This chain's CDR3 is CASSLSGTINYGYTF. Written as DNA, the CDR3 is TGCGCCAGCAGCTTGTCCGGGACGATTAACTATGGCTACACCTTC.

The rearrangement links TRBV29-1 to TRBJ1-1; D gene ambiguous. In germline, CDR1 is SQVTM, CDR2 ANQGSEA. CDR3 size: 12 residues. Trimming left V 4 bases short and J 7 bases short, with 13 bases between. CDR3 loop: CSVVSARGEAFF. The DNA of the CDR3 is TGCAGCGTTGTATCCGCCCGGGGTGAAGCTTTCTTT.

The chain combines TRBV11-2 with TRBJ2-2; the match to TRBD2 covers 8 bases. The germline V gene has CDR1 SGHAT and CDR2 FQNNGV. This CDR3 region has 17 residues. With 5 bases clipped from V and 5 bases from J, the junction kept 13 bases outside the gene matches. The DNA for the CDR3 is TGTGCCAGCAGCCGCTGGGGGGTTAGCGGGGAAACCGGGGAGCTGTTTTTT. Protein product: CASSRWGVSGETGELFF.

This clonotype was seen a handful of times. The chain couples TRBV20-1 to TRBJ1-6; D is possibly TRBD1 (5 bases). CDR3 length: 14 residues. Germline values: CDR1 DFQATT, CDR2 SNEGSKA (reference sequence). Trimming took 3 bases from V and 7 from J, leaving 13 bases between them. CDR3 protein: CSARGGVWNSPLHF. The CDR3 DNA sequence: TGCAGTGCTAGGGGAGGGGTATGGAATTCACCCCTCCACTTT.

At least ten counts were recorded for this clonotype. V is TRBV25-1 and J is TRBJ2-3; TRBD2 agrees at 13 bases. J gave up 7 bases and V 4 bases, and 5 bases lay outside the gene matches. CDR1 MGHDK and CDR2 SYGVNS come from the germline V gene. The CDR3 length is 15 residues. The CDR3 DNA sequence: TGTGCCAGCAGTGTACTAGCGGGAGGGCCGAATACGCAGTATTTT. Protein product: CASSVLAGGPNTQYF. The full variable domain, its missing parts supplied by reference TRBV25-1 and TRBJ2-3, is EADIYQTPRYLVIGTGKKITLECSQTMGHDKMYWYQQDPGMELHLIHYSYGVNSTEKGDLSSESTVSRIRTEHFPLTLESARPSHTSQYLCASSVLAGGPNTQYFGPGTRLTVL.

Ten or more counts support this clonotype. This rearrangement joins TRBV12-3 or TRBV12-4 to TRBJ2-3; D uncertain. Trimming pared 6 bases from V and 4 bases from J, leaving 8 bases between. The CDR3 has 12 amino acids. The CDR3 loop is CASSIQADTQYF. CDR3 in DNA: TGTGCCAGCAGCATCCAGGCAGATACGCAGTATTTT.

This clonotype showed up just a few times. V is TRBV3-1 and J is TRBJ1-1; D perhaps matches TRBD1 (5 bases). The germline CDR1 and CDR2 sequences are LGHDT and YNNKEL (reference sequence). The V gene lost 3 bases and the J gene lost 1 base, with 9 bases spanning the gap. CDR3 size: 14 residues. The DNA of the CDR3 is TGTGCCAGCAGCCACGGGACGGCGAACACTGAAGCTTTCTTT. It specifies CASSHGTANTEAFF.

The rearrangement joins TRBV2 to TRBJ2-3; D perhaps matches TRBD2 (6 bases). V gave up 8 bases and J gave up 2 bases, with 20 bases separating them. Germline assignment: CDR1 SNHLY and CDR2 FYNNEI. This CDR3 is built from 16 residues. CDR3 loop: CASLGRGGPTTDTQYF. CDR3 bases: TGTGCCAGCCTCGGGCGGGGCGGGCCTACCACAGATACGCAGTATTTT.

The CDR3 is CASSPRTGAYEQYF. The CDR3 DNA is TGTGCCAGCTCACCTAGGACAGGGGCCTACGAGCAGTACTTC. The rearrangement links TRBV18 to TRBJ2-7, with 9 bases fitting TRBD1. CDR3 size: 14 residues. V lost 3 bases and J lost 2; bases outside the gene matches: 2. CDR1 is KGHSH and CDR2 is LQKENI in the germline V gene.

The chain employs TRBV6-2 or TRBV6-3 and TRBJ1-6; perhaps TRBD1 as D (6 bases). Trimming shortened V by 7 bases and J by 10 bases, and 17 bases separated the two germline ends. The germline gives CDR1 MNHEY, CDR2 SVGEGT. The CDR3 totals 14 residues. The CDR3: CASTSQGRGSPLHF. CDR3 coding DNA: TGTGCCAGCACTTCACAGGGCCGCGGATCACCCCTCCACTTT.

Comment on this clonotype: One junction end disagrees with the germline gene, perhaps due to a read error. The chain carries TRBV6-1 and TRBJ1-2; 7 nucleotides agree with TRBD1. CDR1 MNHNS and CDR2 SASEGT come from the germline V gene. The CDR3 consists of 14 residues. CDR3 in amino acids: CASSVGTARYGCTF. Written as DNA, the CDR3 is TGTGCCAGCAGCGTCGGGACAGCCCGCTATGGCTGCACCTTC.

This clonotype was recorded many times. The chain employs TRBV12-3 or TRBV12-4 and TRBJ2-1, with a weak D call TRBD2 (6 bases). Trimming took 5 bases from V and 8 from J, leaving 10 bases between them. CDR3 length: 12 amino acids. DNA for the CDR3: TGTGCCAGCAGTGGAGGCGGGGATGAGCAGTTCTTC. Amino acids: CASSGGGDEQFF.

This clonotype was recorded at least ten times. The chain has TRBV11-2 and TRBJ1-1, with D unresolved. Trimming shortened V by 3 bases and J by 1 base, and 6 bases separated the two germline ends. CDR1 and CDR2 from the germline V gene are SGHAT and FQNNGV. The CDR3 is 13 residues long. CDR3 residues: CASSFNRNTEAFF. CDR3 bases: TGTGCCAGCAGCTTTAACAGGAACACTGAAGCTTTCTTT. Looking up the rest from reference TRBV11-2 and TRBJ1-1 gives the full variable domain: EAGVAQSPRYKIIEKRQSVAFWCNPISGHATLYWYQQILGQGPKLLIQFQNNGVVDDSQLPKDRFSAERLKGVDSTLKIQPAKLEDSAVYLCASSFNRNTEAFFGQGTRLTVV.

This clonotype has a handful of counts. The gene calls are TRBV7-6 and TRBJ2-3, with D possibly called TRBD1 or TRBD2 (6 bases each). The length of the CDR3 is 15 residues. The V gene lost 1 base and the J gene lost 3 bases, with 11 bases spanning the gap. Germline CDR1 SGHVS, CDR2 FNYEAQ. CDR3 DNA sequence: TGTGCCAGCAGCTTAGTAGGGGGGCTAACAGATACGCAGTATTTT. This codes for CASSLVGGLTDTQYF.

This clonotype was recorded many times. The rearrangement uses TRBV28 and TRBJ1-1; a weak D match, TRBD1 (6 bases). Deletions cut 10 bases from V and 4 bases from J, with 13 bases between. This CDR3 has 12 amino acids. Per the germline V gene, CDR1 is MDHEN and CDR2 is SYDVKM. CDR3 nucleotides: TGTGCCACCCTAGGACAGTTCACTGAAGCTTTCTTT. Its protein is CATLGQFTEAFF. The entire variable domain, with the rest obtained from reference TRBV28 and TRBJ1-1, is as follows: DVKVTQSSRYLVKRTGEKVFLECVQDMDHENMFWYRQDPGLGLRLIYFSYDVKMKEKGDIPEGYSVSREKKERFSLILESASTNQTSMYLCATLGQFTEAFFGQGTRLTVV.

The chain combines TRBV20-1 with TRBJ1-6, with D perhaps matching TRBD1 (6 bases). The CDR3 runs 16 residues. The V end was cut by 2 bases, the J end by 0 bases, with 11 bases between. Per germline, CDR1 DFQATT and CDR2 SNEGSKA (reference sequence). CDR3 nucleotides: TGCAGTGCTAGACTCAGGGGTACCTCCTATAATTCACCCCTCCACTTT. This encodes CSARLRGTSYNSPLHF.

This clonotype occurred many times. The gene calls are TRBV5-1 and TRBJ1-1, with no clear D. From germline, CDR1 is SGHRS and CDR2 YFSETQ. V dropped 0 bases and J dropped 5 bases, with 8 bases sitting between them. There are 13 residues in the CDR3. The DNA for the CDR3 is TGCGCCAGCAGCTTGGATCGGGTTACTGAAGCTTTCTTT. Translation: CASSLDRVTEAFF. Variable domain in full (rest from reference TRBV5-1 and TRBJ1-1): KAGVTQTPRYLIKTRGQQVTLSCSPISGHRSVSWYQQTPGQGLQFLFEYFSETQRNKGNFPGRFSGRQFSNSRSEMNVSTLELGDSALYLCASSLDRVTEAFFGQGTRLTVV.

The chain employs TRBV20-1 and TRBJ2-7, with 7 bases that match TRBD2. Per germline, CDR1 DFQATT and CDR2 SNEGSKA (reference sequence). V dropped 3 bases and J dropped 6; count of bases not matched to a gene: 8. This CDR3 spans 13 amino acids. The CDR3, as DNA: TGCAGTGCTAGGGCGGGAGCTGTCCTCGAGCAGTACTTC. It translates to CSARAGAVLEQYF.

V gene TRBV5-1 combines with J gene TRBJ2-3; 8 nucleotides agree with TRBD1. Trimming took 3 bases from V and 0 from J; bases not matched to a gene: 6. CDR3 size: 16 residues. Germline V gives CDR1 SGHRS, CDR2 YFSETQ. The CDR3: CASSSRQGFSTDTQYF. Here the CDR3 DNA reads TGCGCCAGCAGCTCCAGACAGGGGTTTAGCACAGATACGCAGTATTTT.

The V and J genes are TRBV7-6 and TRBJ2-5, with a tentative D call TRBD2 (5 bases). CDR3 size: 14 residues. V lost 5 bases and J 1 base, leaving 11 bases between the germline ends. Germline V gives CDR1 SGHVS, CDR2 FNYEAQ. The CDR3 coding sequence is TGTGCCAGCAGCCCCCCAGCGGTCCAAGAGACCCAGTACTTC. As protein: CASSPPAVQETQYF.

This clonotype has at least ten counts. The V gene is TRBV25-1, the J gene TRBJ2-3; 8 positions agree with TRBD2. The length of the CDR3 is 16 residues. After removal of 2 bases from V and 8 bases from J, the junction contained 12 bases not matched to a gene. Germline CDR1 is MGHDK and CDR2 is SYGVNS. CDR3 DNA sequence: TGTGCCAGCAGTGAAGGGCTAGCGGGCCTTCGGGGTACGCAGTATTTT. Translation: CASSEGLAGLRGTQYF. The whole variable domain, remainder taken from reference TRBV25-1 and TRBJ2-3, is EADIYQTPRYLVIGTGKKITLECSQTMGHDKMYWYQQDPGMELHLIHYSYGVNSTEKGDLSSESTVSRIRTEHFPLTLESARPSHTSQYLCASSEGLAGLRGTQYFGPGTRLTVL.

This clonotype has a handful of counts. Here the CDR3 reads CSARRWVSSYEQYF. The CDR3 DNA sequence: TGCAGTGCCAGACGCTGGGTAAGCTCCTACGAGCAGTACTTC. V is TRBV20-1 and J is TRBJ2-7; D is unclear. Germline loops: CDR1 DFQATT, CDR2 SNEGSKA (reference sequence). Trimming took 6 bases from V and 0 from J, leaving 15 bases between them. This CDR3 comprises 14 residues.

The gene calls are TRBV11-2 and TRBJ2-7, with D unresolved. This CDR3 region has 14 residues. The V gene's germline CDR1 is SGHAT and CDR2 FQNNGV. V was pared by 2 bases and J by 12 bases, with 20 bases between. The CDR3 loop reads CASSLPGRIILGYF. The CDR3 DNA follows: TGTGCCAGCAGCTTACCGGGTCGAATCATTCTGGGGTACTTC.